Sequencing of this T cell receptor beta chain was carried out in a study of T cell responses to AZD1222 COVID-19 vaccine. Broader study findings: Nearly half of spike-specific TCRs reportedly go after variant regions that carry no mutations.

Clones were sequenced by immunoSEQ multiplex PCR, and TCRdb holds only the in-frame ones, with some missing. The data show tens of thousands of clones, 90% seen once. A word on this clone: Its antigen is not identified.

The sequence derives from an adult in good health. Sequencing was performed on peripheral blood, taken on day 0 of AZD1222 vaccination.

CDR3 in amino acids: CASSERTGESNQPQHF. DNA for the CDR3: TGTGCCAGCAGCGAGAGGACAGGAGAGAGCAATCAGCCCCAGCATTTT. The chain links TRBV7-6 to TRBJ1-5, with 7 bases fitting TRBD1. J gave up 1 base and V 5 bases, and 8 bases lay outside the gene matches. The CDR3 length is 16 residues. Germline V gene data show CDR1 as SGHVS and CDR2 as FNYEAQ.